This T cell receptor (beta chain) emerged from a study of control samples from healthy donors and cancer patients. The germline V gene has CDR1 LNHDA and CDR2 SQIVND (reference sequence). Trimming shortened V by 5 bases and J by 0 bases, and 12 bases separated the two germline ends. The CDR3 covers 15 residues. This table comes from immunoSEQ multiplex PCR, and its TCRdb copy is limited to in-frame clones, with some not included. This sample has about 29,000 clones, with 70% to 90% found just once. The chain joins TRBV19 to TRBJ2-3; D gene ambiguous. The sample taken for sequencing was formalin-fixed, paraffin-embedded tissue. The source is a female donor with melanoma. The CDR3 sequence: CASSSTTLSTDTQYF. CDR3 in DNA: TGTGCCAGTAGTTCCACGACACTCAGCACAGATACGCAGTATTTT.